The 21 T cell receptor beta chains reported below all come from one sample, sequenced in a study of cytomegalovirus exposure and HLA in healthy donors. PCR amplification relied on 60 Vbeta primers (plus 13 Jbeta primers). Data came from immunoSEQ multiplex PCR; TCRdb stores just in-frame clones and leaves some out. The sample records 110,000 to 150,000 clones, 60% to 75% being singletons. Sequencing was performed on PBMCs. Every receptor here comes from a man under 40 in good health and CMV-seronegative.

The CDR3 coding sequence is TGTGCCAGCAGTTCGCCGGGACAGGGCCCCTACGAGCAGTACTTC. Translation gives CASSSPGQGPYEQYF. The V gene is TRBV28, the J gene TRBJ2-7; 9 bases line up with TRBD1. CDR3 size: 15 residues. V was clipped by 4 bases and J by 2 bases; unmatched bases: 6. CDR1 and CDR2 from the germline V gene are MDHEN and SYDVKM.

The V gene is TRBV7-6, the J gene TRBJ2-1, with D possibly being TRBD1 (6 bases). The germline V gene encodes CDR1 SGHVS and CDR2 FNYEAQ. This CDR3 region has 15 residues. Trimming took off 4 bases at V and 0 bases at J, with 10 bases between the two ends. The CDR3 sequence is CASSSDRSSYNEQFF. As DNA, the CDR3 is TGTGCCAGCAGCTCGGACAGAAGCTCCTACAATGAGCAGTTCTTC. The variable domain in full, with the rest retrieved from reference TRBV7-6 and TRBJ2-1, is GAGVSQSPRYKVTKRGQDVALRCDPISGHVSLYWYRQALGQGPEFLTYFNYEAQQDKSGLPNDRFSAERPEGSISTLTIQRTEQRDSAMYRCASSSDRSSYNEQFFGPGTRLTVL.

The V call is TRBV9, the J call TRBJ2-7; the D is unclear. Germline values: CDR1 SGDLS, CDR2 YYNGEE. This CDR3 contains 15 residues. The V gene lost 3 bases and the J gene lost 2 bases, with 15 bases spanning the gap. The CDR3 reads CASSAHQEPAYEQYF. In DNA, the CDR3 is TGTGCCAGCAGCGCCCATCAGGAACCCGCCTACGAGCAGTACTTC.

J is TRBJ2-1 and V is TRBV11-2; 12 bases align to TRBD2. CDR1 and CDR2 (germline): SGHAT, FQNNGV. The CDR3 runs to 19 residues. V was pared by 4 bases and J by 0 bases, with 10 bases of the junction left unmatched. The CDR3 coding sequence is TGTGCCAGCAGCTCTGAGACTAGCGGGGGTCCTAGCTCCTACAATGAGCAGTTCTTC. It specifies CASSSETSGGPSSYNEQFF.

The V and J genes are TRBV4-1 and TRBJ2-3, with D possibly being TRBD2 (7 bases). The CDR3 sequence is 15 residues long. Between the trimmed V and J ends, which lost 8 bases and 4 bases, there was a span of 19 bases. CDR1 and CDR2 (germline): MGHRA, YSYEKL. The CDR3 DNA reads TGCGCCAGCGGCCCCGGGGGGCTAGGCGCAGATACGCAGTATTTT. Its protein is CASGPGGLGADTQYF.

The V call is TRBV28, the J call TRBJ1-4; D is possibly TRBD1 (6 bases). The CDR3 is 18 residues long. Trimming stripped 7 bases from V and 3 bases from J, with 24 bases between. Germline V gives CDR1 MDHEN, CDR2 SYDVKM. For the CDR3, the DNA is TGTGCCAGCAAGTATTTGACAGGCCGAAAAGGAGCTAATGAAAAACTGTTTTTT. Translating it yields CASKYLTGRKGANEKLFF.

The chain couples TRBV5-1 to TRBJ1-1, with 7 bases that match TRBD1. This CDR3 contains 15 residues. The ends lost 2 bases at V and 0 bases at J; junction bases unmatched: 4. Germline CDR1 SGHRS, CDR2 YFSETQ. CDR3 coding DNA: TGCGCCAGCAGCTTTTTGACAGGGATGAACACTGAAGCTTTCTTT. Translating gives CASSFLTGMNTEAFF. The entire variable domain, with the rest obtained from reference TRBV5-1 and TRBJ1-1, is as follows: KAGVTQTPRYLIKTRGQQVTLSCSPISGHRSVSWYQQTPGQGLQFLFEYFSETQRNKGNFPGRFSGRQFSNSRSEMNVSTLELGDSALYLCASSFLTGMNTEAFFGQGTRLTVV.

V usage is TRBV29-1 and J usage is TRBJ2-1, with a weak D call TRBD2 (6 bases). Germline-derived CDR1 and CDR2 are SQVTM and ANQGSEA. Deletions cut 1 base from V and 3 bases from J, with 16 bases between. The CDR3 extends over 16 amino acids. The CDR3 loop reads CSVEVGIAAIYNEQFF. CDR3 DNA sequence: TGCAGCGTTGAAGTCGGCATAGCGGCTATCTACAATGAGCAGTTCTTC.

The V gene is TRBV28, the J gene TRBJ1-1, with a weak D call TRBD1 (6 bases). Germline V gene lookup returns CDR1 MDHEN and CDR2 SYDVKM. V was trimmed by 6 bases and J by 4 bases, leaving 18 bases between them. The CDR3 covers 15 residues. CDR3 DNA: TGTGCCAGCAGGGCCCAGGGGAGGGCGAGCACTGAAGCTTTCTTT. It translates to CASRAQGRASTEAFF.

This sequence joins TRBV9 and TRBJ2-7, with TRBD2 matching over 8 bases. CDR1 is SGDLS and CDR2 is YYNGEE in the germline V gene. The CDR3 spans 14 residues. V was clipped by 2 bases and J by 5 bases; unmatched bases: 6. This chain's CDR3 is CASSVLPGGDEQYF. In DNA, the CDR3 is TGTGCCAGCAGCGTCTTGCCGGGGGGGGACGAGCAGTACTTC. The full variable domain, rest sourced from reference TRBV9 and TRBJ2-7, is DSGVTQTPKHLITATGQRVTLRCSPRSGDLSVYWYQQSLDQGLQFLIQYYNGEERAKGNILERFSAQQFPDLHSELNLSSLELGDSALYFCASSVLPGGDEQYFGPGTRLTVT.

V usage is TRBV2 and J usage is TRBJ1-1; 9 bases line up with TRBD1. Germline V gives CDR1 SNHLY, CDR2 FYNNEI. CDR3 size: 12 residues. V gave up 3 bases and J gave up 10 bases; unmatched junction bases: 3. CDR3 region: CASSEDRGGAFF. The CDR3 region has the DNA TGTGCCAGCAGTGAGGACAGGGGAGGAGCTTTCTTT.

This clone appeared a few times. The rearrangement uses TRBV5-1 and TRBJ2-3, with 8 positions matching TRBD1. Germline V lookup: CDR1 SGHRS, CDR2 YFSETQ. V was clipped by 4 bases and J by 5 bases; unmatched bases: 6. The CDR3 length is 14 residues. Here the CDR3 DNA reads TGCGCCAGCAGCCTCAGGGGGCCGCTAGATACGCAGTATTTT. Amino acid sequence: CASSLRGPLDTQYF. The whole variable domain, filled in from reference TRBV5-1 and TRBJ2-3, reads KAGVTQTPRYLIKTRGQQVTLSCSPISGHRSVSWYQQTPGQGLQFLFEYFSETQRNKGNFPGRFSGRQFSNSRSEMNVSTLELGDSALYLCASSLRGPLDTQYFGPGTRLTVL.

The J gene is TRBJ2-7, the V gene TRBV7-9; D may be TRBD2 (6 bases). Trimming removed 6 bases at V and 4 bases at J, with 16 bases between. The CDR3 spans 14 residues. Germline assignment: CDR1 SEHNR and CDR2 FQNEAQ (reference sequence). CDR3 region: CASRPRDAVYEQYF. The CDR3 coding sequence is TGTGCCAGCAGACCGCGGGACGCGGTTTACGAGCAGTACTTC. The entire variable domain, with the rest obtained from reference TRBV7-9 and TRBJ2-7, is as follows: DTGVSQNPRHKITKRGQNVTFRCDPISEHNRLYWYRQTLGQGPEFLTYFQNEAQLEKSRLLSDRFSAERPKGSFSTLEIQRTEQGDSAMYLCASRPRDAVYEQYFGPGTRLTVT.

This rearrangement joins TRBV6-5 to TRBJ1-1, with D possibly TRBD1 on 5 matching bases. V was clipped by 6 bases and J by 7 bases, with 9 bases between them. Per the germline V gene, CDR1 is MNHEY and CDR2 is SVGAGI. The CDR3 covers 11 residues. CDR3 amino acids: CASSQGNEAFF. The DNA of the CDR3 is TGTGCCAGCAGCCAGGGCAATGAAGCTTTCTTT.

The chain links TRBV29-1 to TRBJ1-1; D is possibly TRBD1 (6 bases). V was cut by 7 bases and J by 3 bases, with 21 bases left in between. The CDR3 runs to 15 residues. The germline gives CDR1 SQVTM, CDR2 ANQGSEA. The CDR3 sequence is CSGRTGTMGDTEAFF. DNA for the CDR3: TGCAGCGGACGTACAGGGACGATGGGAGACACTGAAGCTTTCTTT.

The chain employs TRBV7-2 and TRBJ1-6, with D possibly matching TRBD1 (6 bases). From germline, CDR1 is SGHTA and CDR2 FQGNSA. Trimming took 2 bases from V and 5 from J, leaving 13 bases between them. This CDR3 contains 16 residues. The CDR3 spells CASSLRRGAHNSPLHF. CDR3 bases: TGTGCCAGCAGCTTAAGGCGGGGGGCCCATAATTCACCCCTCCACTTT.

The V call is TRBV9, the J call TRBJ2-7, with TRBD1 matching over 7 bases. CDR1 is SGDLS and CDR2 is YYNGEE in the germline V gene. Trimming took 0 bases from V and 3 from J; bases not matched to a gene: 6. The CDR3 loop spans 15 amino acids. In nucleotides, the CDR3 is TGTGCCAGCAGCGTAGAGACAGGGATTAACTACGAGCAGTACTTC. It translates to CASSVETGINYEQYF.

The CDR3 loop reads CATQRGGTRGRNEQFF. DNA for the CDR3: TGTGCCACTCAGCGTGGAGGGACTAGGGGTCGTAATGAGCAGTTCTTC. The chain combines TRBV11-2 with TRBJ2-1, with 8 bases lining up with TRBD2. V lost 10 bases and J lost 7; bases outside the gene matches: 18. Looked up from germline, CDR1 is SGHAT and CDR2 is FQNNGV. This CDR3 has 16 amino acids.

The genes are TRBV6-1 and TRBJ2-7, with D hard to call. Looked up from germline, CDR1 is MNHNS and CDR2 is SASEGT. The V end lost 6 bases, the J end lost 5 bases, and 8 bases lay between the germline ends. There are 11 residues in the CDR3. As DNA, the CDR3 is TGTGCCAGCAGCCGGTCTGACGAGCAGTACTTC. Protein product: CASSRSDEQYF.

The sample holds a few counts of this clone. The CDR3 loop is CASGRLAEPYNEQFF. The CDR3 nucleotides read TGTGCCAGCGGGCGCTTAGCGGAGCCCTACAATGAGCAGTTCTTC. The J gene is TRBJ2-1, the V gene TRBV7-2, with D possibly TRBD2 on 6 matching bases. Germline lookup yields CDR1 SGHTA and CDR2 FQGNSA. The CDR3 extends over 15 amino acids. The V end lost 8 bases, the J end lost 2 bases, and 16 bases lay between the germline ends.

The V gene is TRBV10-3, the J gene TRBJ1-2; TRBD1 matches at 11 bases. The CDR3 contains 16 residues. The V gene's germline CDR1 is ENHRY and CDR2 SYGVKD. J gave up 6 bases and V 7 bases, and 13 bases lay outside the gene matches. CDR3 protein: CAITMAPGQGVDGYTF. The CDR3 DNA reads as TGTGCCATCACCATGGCTCCGGGACAGGGGGTAGATGGCTACACCTTC.